The 32 T cell receptor beta chains listed next were all sequenced from one sample in a study of cytomegalovirus exposure and HLA in healthy donors. Measured with immunoSEQ multiplex PCR; TCRdb has only the in-frame clones, and not every one. The sample shows some 65,000 clones, around 97% of them seen only once. What was sequenced was PBMCs. These receptors were collected from a man aged 18 to 30 in good health and CMV-seronegative.

The V and J genes are TRBV10-2 and TRBJ2-1, with 10 bases fitting TRBD2. With 2 bases clipped from V and 10 bases from J, the junction kept 14 bases outside the gene matches. The CDR3 covers 17 residues. CDR1 WSHSY and CDR2 SAAADI come from the germline V gene. CDR3 nucleotides: TGCGCCAGCAGTGAGGTTGGGGCTAGCGGGAGTCCCTACGAGCAGTTCTTC. Translating it yields CASSEVGASGSPYEQFF.

The V and J genes are TRBV6-5 and TRBJ1-2, with TRBD1 matching 7 bases. Germline CDR1 reads MNHEY; CDR2 reads SVGAGI. Losses at the gene ends were 6 bases for V and 4 bases for J; bases not matched to a gene: 8. The CDR3 is made up of 14 amino acids. The DNA of the CDR3 is TGTGCCAGCAGACTAGACAGGGAGAGCTATGGCTACACCTTC. It specifies CASRLDRESYGYTF.

The chain couples TRBV19 to TRBJ1-2, with a weak D call TRBD1 (6 bases). This CDR3 is built from 15 residues. The V gene lost 4 bases and the J gene lost 6 bases, with 18 bases spanning the gap. Germline V gene data show CDR1 as LNHDA and CDR2 as SQIVND (reference sequence). CDR3: CASSSGQLFSHGYTF. The CDR3 region has the DNA TGTGCCAGTAGTAGCGGACAGCTATTCTCCCATGGCTACACCTTC.

The chain employs TRBV7-8 and TRBJ1-2; a weak D match, TRBD1 (5 bases). The CDR3 covers 14 residues. Trimming removed 1 base from V and 6 bases from J, with 12 bases in between. Germline lookup yields CDR1 SGHVS and CDR2 FQNEAQ. The CDR3 region is CASSLVEQDHGYTF. CDR3 sequence (DNA): TGTGCCAGCAGCTTAGTTGAACAGGACCATGGCTACACCTTC.

The chain joins TRBV2 to TRBJ2-5, with D hard to call. CDR3 length equals 15 residues. Germline values: CDR1 SNHLY, CDR2 FYNNEI. V lost 3 bases and J 5 bases, leaving 16 bases between the germline ends. CDR3 sequence (DNA): TGTGCCAGCAGTGATAGTGGATTCCCCGGGGAGACCCAGTACTTC. Residues: CASSDSGFPGETQYF.

The chain is built from TRBV7-3 and TRBJ2-3, with D hard to call. The CDR3 consists of 13 residues. The ends were cut back, 4 bases at V and 2 bases at J, with 7 bases in the middle. In germline, CDR1 is SGHTA, CDR2 FQGTGA. The CDR3 DNA sequence: TGTGCCAGCAGCTATATAGTCACAGATACGCAGTATTTT. This sequence encodes CASSYIVTDTQYF.

J is TRBJ2-2 and V is TRBV30, with D possibly TRBD2 on 6 matching bases. The CDR3 contains 13 residues. Trimming pared 8 bases from V and 7 bases from J, leaving 17 bases between. The germline gives CDR1 GTSNPN, CDR2 SVGIG (reference sequence). Written as DNA, the CDR3 is TGTGCCGGGACTCAGGACTCCATCGGGGAGCTGTTTTTT. This translates into CAGTQDSIGELFF. The full variable domain, in which reference TRBV30 and TRBJ2-2 provide the parts outside the CDR3, is SQTIHQWPATLVQPVGSPLSLECTVEGTSNPNLYWYRQAAGRGLQLLFYSVGIGQISSEVPQNLSASRPQDRQFILSSKKLLLSDSGFYLCAGTQDSIGELFFGEGSRLTVL.

The chain links TRBV19 to TRBJ1-1; D not resolved. V was pared by 7 bases and J by 0 bases, with 12 bases between. The CDR3 totals 14 residues. Germline V gene sequence: CDR1 LNHDA, CDR2 SQIVND (reference sequence). The DNA of the CDR3 is TGTGCCAGTACCTCTGGGGAGGTGAACACTGAAGCTTTCTTT. This codes for CASTSGEVNTEAFF.

This sequence joins TRBV29-1 and TRBJ1-4; 9 nucleotides line up with TRBD1. The CDR3 consists of 16 residues. The J segment lost 4 bases and the V segment lost 5 bases, leaving 11 bases of the junction unmatched. Germline values: CDR1 SQVTM, CDR2 ANQGSEA. The CDR3 is CSVLIIGTGLNEKLFF. CDR3 in DNA: TGCAGCGTTCTGATCATAGGGACAGGGCTTAATGAAAAACTGTTTTTT.

This chain joins TRBV7-9 and TRBJ2-1, with D possibly TRBD1 on 5 matching bases. Germline values: CDR1 SEHNR, CDR2 FQNEAQ (reference sequence). V was clipped by 1 base and J by 4 bases, with 17 bases between them. The CDR3 covers 17 residues. The CDR3 nucleotides read TGTGCCAGCAGCTTAGGCAGGGTGGATTTCCTTTACAATGAGCAGTTCTTC. Its translation is CASSLGRVDFLYNEQFF.

The chain is built from TRBV29-1 and TRBJ1-1; no clear D gene. Germline CDR1 reads SQVTM; CDR2 reads ANQGSEA. CDR3 length: 14 amino acids. Trimming stripped 4 bases from V and 5 bases from J, with 17 bases between. This CDR3 is CSVVFRGGRTEAFF. CDR3 in DNA: TGCAGCGTTGTCTTTCGGGGAGGGAGAACTGAAGCTTTCTTT.

This chain joins TRBV5-6 and TRBJ1-5, with D tentatively TRBD1 (5 bases). The V and J ends lost 2 bases and 6 bases respectively, with 18 bases between them. Germline CDR1 reads SGHDT; CDR2 reads YYEEEE. CDR3 size: 16 residues. CDR3 protein: CASSFGPGRLGQPQHF. The DNA for the CDR3 is TGTGCCAGCAGCTTTGGACCAGGGAGGCTTGGTCAGCCCCAGCATTTT. The whole variable domain, filled in from reference TRBV5-6 and TRBJ1-5, reads DAGVTQSPTHLIKTRGQQVTLRCSPKSGHDTVSWYQQALGQGPQFIFQYYEEEERQRGNFPDRFSGHQFPNYSSELNVNALLLGDSALYLCASSFGPGRLGQPQHFGDGTRLSIL.

CDR3: CASSPQTVNTEAFF. The CDR3 nucleotides are TGTGCCAGCTCACCACAGACAGTGAACACTGAAGCTTTCTTT. The rearrangement joins TRBV18 to TRBJ1-1; tentative D call: TRBD1 (5 bases). There are 14 residues in the CDR3. The germline V and J ends were trimmed by 1 base and 0 bases, with 6 bases remaining between them. Per germline, CDR1 KGHSH and CDR2 LQKENI.

The chain employs TRBV5-1 and TRBJ2-1, with 7 bases identical to TRBD1. V lost 4 bases to trimming and J lost 1 base; unmatched junction nucleotides: 5. The CDR3 length is 15 residues. Germline V gives CDR1 SGHRS, CDR2 YFSETQ. The CDR3 sequence: CASSLGQVSYNEQFF. In nucleotides, the CDR3 is TGCGCCAGCAGCCTAGGACAGGTTTCCTACAATGAGCAGTTCTTC. The full variable domain, completed using reference TRBV5-1 and TRBJ2-1, is KAGVTQTPRYLIKTRGQQVTLSCSPISGHRSVSWYQQTPGQGLQFLFEYFSETQRNKGNFPGRFSGRQFSNSRSEMNVSTLELGDSALYLCASSLGQVSYNEQFFGPGTRLTVL.

CDR3 amino acids: CASSPDRESSLEQYF. CDR3 DNA: TGTGCCAGCTCACCGGACAGGGAGAGCTCCCTCGAGCAGTACTTC. This chain uses TRBV18 with TRBJ2-7; 8 bases map to TRBD1. The germline gives CDR1 KGHSH, CDR2 LQKENI. The V and J ends lost 3 bases and 6 bases, in that order; junction bases with no gene match: 10. CDR3 length: 15 amino acids.

The V and J genes are TRBV5-5 and TRBJ1-1; TRBD1 aligns across 7 bases. Germline CDR1 and CDR2: SGHKS and YYEKEE (reference sequence). The CDR3 covers 13 residues. V was clipped by 4 bases and J by 8 bases; unmatched bases: 8. The CDR3 reads CASSPDRVKEAFF. The CDR3 coding sequence is TGTGCCAGCAGCCCCGACAGGGTCAAGGAAGCTTTCTTT.

V gene TRBV30 combines with J gene TRBJ2-7; perhaps TRBD2 as D (5 bases). The germline CDR1 and CDR2 sequences are GTSNPN and SVGIG (reference sequence). V shed 0 bases and J shed 4 bases, with 13 bases lying between them. The CDR3 consists of 14 residues. The CDR3 is CAWSVFPEGYEQYF. The CDR3 DNA follows: TGTGCCTGGAGTGTATTCCCCGAGGGATACGAGCAGTACTTC. Combining the CDR3 with reference TRBV30 and TRBJ2-7 gives the whole variable domain SQTIHQWPATLVQPVGSPLSLECTVEGTSNPNLYWYRQAAGRGLQLLFYSVGIGQISSEVPQNLSASRPQDRQFILSSKKLLLSDSGFYLCAWSVFPEGYEQYFGPGTRLTVT.

V gene TRBV6-1 combines with J gene TRBJ1-1, with D hard to call. The CDR3 has 15 amino acids. The germline V gene has CDR1 MNHNS and CDR2 SASEGT. Trimming removed 4 bases at V and 3 bases at J, with 15 bases between. In nucleotides, the CDR3 is TGTGCCAGCAGTGCCCGGAGGCAGGCCTACACTGAAGCTTTCTTT. Protein: CASSARRQAYTEAFF.

V is TRBV19 and J is TRBJ1-1; D unresolved. CDR1 LNHDA and CDR2 SQIVND come from the germline V gene (reference sequence). CDR3 length: 13 residues. The CDR3 here is CATNKEGYTEAFF. CDR3 DNA: TGTGCTACTAATAAAGAGGGTTACACTGAAGCTTTCTTT.

V gene TRBV10-3 combines with J gene TRBJ2-7; D uncertain. Trimming cost V 6 bases and J 2 bases, with 5 bases left between them. The CDR3 has 11 residues. Germline CDR1 and CDR2: ENHRY and SYGVKD. Written as DNA, the CDR3 is TGTGCCATCAGCGCGGCCTACGAGCAGTACTTC. It specifies CAISAAYEQYF.

The chain uses TRBV2 and TRBJ1-1; a weak D match, TRBD1 (6 bases). The CDR3 loop spans 12 amino acids. In germline, CDR1 is SNHLY, CDR2 FYNNEI. V lost 10 bases to trimming and J lost 1 base, with 10 bases between them. CDR3 in DNA: TGTGCCAAGGGGACATCGAACACTGAAGCTTTCTTT. Protein sequence: CAKGTSNTEAFF.

This chain uses TRBV5-1 with TRBJ1-1; no firm D call. Germline CDR1 is SGHRS and CDR2 is YFSETQ. CDR3 length equals 13 residues. Trimming stripped 5 bases from V and 0 bases from J, with 8 bases between. CDR3 in amino acids: CASRGVLNTEAFF. The CDR3 nucleotides read TGCGCCAGCAGGGGAGTTCTGAACACTGAAGCTTTCTTT.

V gene TRBV5-8 combines with J gene TRBJ1-5, with a weak D call TRBD1 (5 bases). V lost 4 bases to trimming and J lost 3 bases, with 11 bases between them. The CDR3 is made up of 14 amino acids. Germline CDR1 and CDR2: SGHTS and YDEGEE. CDR3 DNA: TGTGCCAGCAGCGCGACAGAGACCAATCAGCCCCAGCATTTT. It codes for CASSATETNQPQHF.

For the CDR3, the DNA is TGTGCCAGCAGCCCATACGGGGTGGGAGGAGGAGGCTACACCTTC. Translated, it gives CASSPYGVGGGGYTF. The genes are TRBV11-2 and TRBJ1-2; no clear D gene. Trimming left V 5 bases short and J 8 bases short, with 21 bases between. Germline-derived CDR1 and CDR2 are SGHAT and FQNNGV. This CDR3 is built from 15 residues.

V and J are TRBV28 and TRBJ1-4; 8 positions agree with TRBD1. There are 14 residues in the CDR3. From germline, CDR1 is MDHEN and CDR2 SYDVKM. Germline trimming cut 5 bases from V and 6 bases from J; bases unmatched to any gene: 5. CDR3 residues: CASSPGTGHEKLFF. The CDR3 nucleotides are TGTGCCAGCAGTCCCGGGACAGGTCATGAAAAACTGTTTTTT.

The V gene is TRBV11-2, the J gene TRBJ1-1; D call uncertain. This CDR3 is built from 13 residues. CDR1 is SGHAT, CDR2 FQNNGV, per germline. V lost 1 base and J 0 bases, leaving 3 bases between the germline ends. CDR3 region: CASSLGVNTEAFF. The DNA of the CDR3 is TGTGCCAGCAGCTTAGGAGTGAACACTGAAGCTTTCTTT.

J is TRBJ2-3 and V is TRBV19, with D uncertain. The CDR3 extends over 12 amino acids. From germline, CDR1 is LNHDA and CDR2 SQIVND (reference sequence). Trimming shortened V by 3 bases and J by 7 bases, and 8 bases separated the two germline ends. The CDR3 sequence is CASSMSAYTQYF. The CDR3 region has the DNA TGTGCCAGTAGTATGTCCGCGTATACGCAGTATTTT.

The CDR3: CASSPGLANTGELFF. In DNA, the CDR3 is TGTGCCAGCAGCCCGGGACTAGCGAACACCGGGGAGCTGTTTTTT. The chain has TRBV11-1 and TRBJ2-2, with 8 bases that match TRBD2. The junction had 2 bases not matched to a gene; V was cut back by 5 bases and J by 0 bases. The CDR3 is made up of 15 amino acids. CDR1 is SGHAT, CDR2 FQDESV, per germline (reference sequence).

The chain recombines TRBV18 with TRBJ1-6; D is undetermined. Germline V lookup: CDR1 KGHSH, CDR2 LQKENI. The CDR3 has 12 residues. V was pared by 2 bases and J by 11 bases, with 7 bases between. CDR3 amino acids: CASSPGEAPLHF. CDR3 DNA: TGTGCCAGCTCACCAGGGGAGGCACCCCTCCACTTT.

The gene calls are TRBV6-5 and TRBJ1-5; 7 nucleotides line up with TRBD1. The CDR3 loop spans 15 amino acids. The germline V gene has CDR1 MNHEY and CDR2 SVGAGI. V trimming: 5 bases; J trimming: 2 bases; junction bases outside the gene matches: 6. CDR3 protein: CASSPRQGGNQPQHF. Written as DNA, the CDR3 is TGTGCCAGCAGTCCCCGACAGGGCGGCAATCAGCCCCAGCATTTT.

This clone was observed a single time. The gene calls are TRBV7-2 and TRBJ1-1; 7 nucleotides match TRBD1. This CDR3 spans 13 amino acids. CDR1 is SGHTA and CDR2 is FQGNSA in the germline V gene. With 1 base clipped from V and 7 bases from J, the junction kept 3 bases outside the gene matches. CDR3 DNA sequence: TGTGCCAGCAGCTTAGGAGGGGGCGGTGAAGCTTTCTTT. This encodes CASSLGGGGEAFF.

The CDR3 here is CASSSVTGGIYGYTF. CDR3 nucleotides: TGTGCCAGCAGTAGCGTGACGGGGGGGATCTATGGCTACACCTTC. This chain links TRBV6-5 with TRBJ1-2; D may be TRBD1 (5 bases). CDR3 length: 15 residues. Germline V gives CDR1 MNHEY, CDR2 SVGAGI. Between the trimmed V and J ends, which lost 5 bases and 4 bases, there was a span of 17 bases.